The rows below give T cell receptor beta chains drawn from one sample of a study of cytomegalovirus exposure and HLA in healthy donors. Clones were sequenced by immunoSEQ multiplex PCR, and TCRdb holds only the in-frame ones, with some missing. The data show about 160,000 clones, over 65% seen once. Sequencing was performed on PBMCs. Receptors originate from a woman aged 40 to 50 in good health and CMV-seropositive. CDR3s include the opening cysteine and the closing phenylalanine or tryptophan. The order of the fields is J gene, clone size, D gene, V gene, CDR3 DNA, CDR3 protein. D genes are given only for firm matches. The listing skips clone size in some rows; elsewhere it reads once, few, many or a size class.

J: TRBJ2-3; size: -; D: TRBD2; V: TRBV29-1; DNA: TGCAGCGGGTCTAGCGGGGTCGCAGATACGCAGTATTTT; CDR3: CSGSSGVADTQYF
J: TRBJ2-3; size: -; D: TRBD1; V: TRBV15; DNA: TGTGCCACCAGCGCCACAGGGGGCACAGATACGCAGTATTTT; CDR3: CATSATGGTDTQYF
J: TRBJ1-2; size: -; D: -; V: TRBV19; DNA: TGTGCCAGTAGGACGCCTTCCTCGGGCTATGGCTACACCTTC; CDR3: CASRTPSSGYGYTF
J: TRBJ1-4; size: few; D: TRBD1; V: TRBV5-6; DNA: TGTGCCAGCAGGCTGGGACAGTATAATGAAAAACTGTTTTTT; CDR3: CASRLGQYNEKLFF
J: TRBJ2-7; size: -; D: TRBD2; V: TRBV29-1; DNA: TGCAGCGTTGAAGCAACCGGGACTAGCTCCTACGAGCAGTACTTC; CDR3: CSVEATGTSSYEQYF
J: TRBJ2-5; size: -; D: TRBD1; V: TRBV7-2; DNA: TGTGCCAGCAGCTTCACAGGGGTCCCAGAGACCCAGTACTTC; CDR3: CASSFTGVPETQYF
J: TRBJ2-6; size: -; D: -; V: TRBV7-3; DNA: TGTGCCAGCAGCTTAAGTAGCTCTGGGGCCAACGTCCTGACTTTC; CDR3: CASSLSSSGANVLTF
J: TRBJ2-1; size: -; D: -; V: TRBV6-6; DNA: TGTGCCAACACCAAAGGGGGTTCCTACAATGAGCAGTTCTTC; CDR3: CANTKGGSYNEQFF
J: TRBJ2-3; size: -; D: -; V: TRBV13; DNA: TGTGCCAGCAGCTTTCTCCGGAGCACAGATACGCAGTATTTT; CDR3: CASSFLRSTDTQYF
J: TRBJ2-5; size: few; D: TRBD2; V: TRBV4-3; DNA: TGCGCCAGCAGTCGGACTAGCGGGGACCAAGAGACCCAGTACTTC; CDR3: CASSRTSGDQETQYF
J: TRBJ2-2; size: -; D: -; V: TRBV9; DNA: TGTGCCAGCAGCGTCGACGGGGGTAACGGGGAGCTGTTTTTT; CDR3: CASSVDGGNGELFF
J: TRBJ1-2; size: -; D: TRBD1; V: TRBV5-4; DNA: TGTGCCAGCAGCTTGGGGGGACAGGGGGCTCGGGGCTACACCTTC; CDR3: CASSLGGQGARGYTF
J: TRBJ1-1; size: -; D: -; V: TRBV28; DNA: TGTGCCAGCAGTCTCCGGGACACTGGGGCTGAAGCTTTCTTT; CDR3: CASSLRDTGAEAFF